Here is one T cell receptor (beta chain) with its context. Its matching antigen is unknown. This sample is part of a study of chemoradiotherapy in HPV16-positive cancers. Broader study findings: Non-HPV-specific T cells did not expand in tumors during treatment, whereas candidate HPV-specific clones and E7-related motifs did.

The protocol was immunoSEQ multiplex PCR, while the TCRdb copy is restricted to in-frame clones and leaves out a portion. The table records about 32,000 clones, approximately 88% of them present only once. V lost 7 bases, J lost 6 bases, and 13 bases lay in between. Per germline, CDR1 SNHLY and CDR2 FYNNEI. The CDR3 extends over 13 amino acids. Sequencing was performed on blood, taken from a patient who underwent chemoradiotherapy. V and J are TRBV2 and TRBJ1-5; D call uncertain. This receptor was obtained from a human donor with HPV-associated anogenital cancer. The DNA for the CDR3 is TGTGCCAGCATAGGTCAGCCGGGTCAGCCCCAGCATTTT. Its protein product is CASIGQPGQPQHF.